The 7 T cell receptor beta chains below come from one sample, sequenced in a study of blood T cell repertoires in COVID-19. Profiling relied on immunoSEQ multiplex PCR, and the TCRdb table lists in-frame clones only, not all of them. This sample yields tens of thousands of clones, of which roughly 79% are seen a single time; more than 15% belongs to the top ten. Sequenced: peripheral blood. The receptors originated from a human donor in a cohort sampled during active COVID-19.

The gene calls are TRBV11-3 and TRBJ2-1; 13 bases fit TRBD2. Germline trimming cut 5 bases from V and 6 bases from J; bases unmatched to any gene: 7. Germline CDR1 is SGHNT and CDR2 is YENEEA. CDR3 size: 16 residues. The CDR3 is CASSPGLAGDSNEQFF. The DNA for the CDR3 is TGTGCCAGCAGCCCCGGACTAGCGGGAGACTCCAATGAGCAGTTCTTC.

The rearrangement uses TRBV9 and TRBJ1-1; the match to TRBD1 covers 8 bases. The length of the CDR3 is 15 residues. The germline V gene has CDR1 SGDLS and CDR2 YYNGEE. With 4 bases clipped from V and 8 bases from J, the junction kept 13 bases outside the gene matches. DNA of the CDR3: TGTGCCAGCAGCTCGGAGGACAGGGTCGGTCACGAAGCTTTCTTT. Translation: CASSSEDRVGHEAFF.

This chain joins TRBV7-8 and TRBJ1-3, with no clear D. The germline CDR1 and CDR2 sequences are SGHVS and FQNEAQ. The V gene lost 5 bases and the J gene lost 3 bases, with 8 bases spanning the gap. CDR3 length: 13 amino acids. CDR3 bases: TGTGCCAGCAGCCCGGTCCTTGGAAACACCATATATTTT. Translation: CASSPVLGNTIYF. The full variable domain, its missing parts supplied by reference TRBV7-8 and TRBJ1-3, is GAGVSQSPRYKVAKRGQDVALRCDPISGHVSLFWYQQALGQGPEFLTYFQNEAQLDKSGLPSDRFFAERPEGSVSTLKIQRTQQEDSAVYLCASSPVLGNTIYFGEGSWLTVV.

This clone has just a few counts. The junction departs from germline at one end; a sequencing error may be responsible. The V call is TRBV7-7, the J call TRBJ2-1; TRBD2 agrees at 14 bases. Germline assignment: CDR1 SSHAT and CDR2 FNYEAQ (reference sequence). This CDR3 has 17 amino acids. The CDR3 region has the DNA TGTGCTAGCAGGGGACTAGCGGGGGCCTTCTCCTACAATGAGCAGTTCTTC. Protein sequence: CASRGLAGAFSYNEQFF.

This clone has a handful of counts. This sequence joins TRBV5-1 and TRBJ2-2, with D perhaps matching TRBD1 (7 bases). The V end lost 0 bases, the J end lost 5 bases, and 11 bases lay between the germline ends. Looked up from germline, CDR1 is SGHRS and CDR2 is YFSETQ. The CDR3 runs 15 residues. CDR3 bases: TGCGCCAGCAGCTTGGTGGCAGGGGGGACCGGGGAGCTGTTTTTT. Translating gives CASSLVAGGTGELFF.

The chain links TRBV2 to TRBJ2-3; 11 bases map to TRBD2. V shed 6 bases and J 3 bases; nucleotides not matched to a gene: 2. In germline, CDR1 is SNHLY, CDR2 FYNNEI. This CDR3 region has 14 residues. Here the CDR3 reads CASRVAGGTDTQYF. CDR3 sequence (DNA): TGTGCCAGCAGGGTAGCGGGAGGGACAGATACGCAGTATTTT.

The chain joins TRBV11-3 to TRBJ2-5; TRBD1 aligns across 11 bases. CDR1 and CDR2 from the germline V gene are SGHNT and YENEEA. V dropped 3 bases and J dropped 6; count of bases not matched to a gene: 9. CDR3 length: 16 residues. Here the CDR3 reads CASSFTGTGGRKTQYF. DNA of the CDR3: TGTGCCAGCAGCTTCACCGGGACAGGGGGGAGGAAGACCCAGTACTTC. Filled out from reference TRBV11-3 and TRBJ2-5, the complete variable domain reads EAGVVQSPRYKIIEKKQPVAFWCNPISGHNTLYWYLQNLGQGPELLIRYENEEAVDDSQLPKDRFSAERLKGVDSTLKIQPAELGDSAVYLCASSFTGTGGRKTQYFGPGTRLLVL.